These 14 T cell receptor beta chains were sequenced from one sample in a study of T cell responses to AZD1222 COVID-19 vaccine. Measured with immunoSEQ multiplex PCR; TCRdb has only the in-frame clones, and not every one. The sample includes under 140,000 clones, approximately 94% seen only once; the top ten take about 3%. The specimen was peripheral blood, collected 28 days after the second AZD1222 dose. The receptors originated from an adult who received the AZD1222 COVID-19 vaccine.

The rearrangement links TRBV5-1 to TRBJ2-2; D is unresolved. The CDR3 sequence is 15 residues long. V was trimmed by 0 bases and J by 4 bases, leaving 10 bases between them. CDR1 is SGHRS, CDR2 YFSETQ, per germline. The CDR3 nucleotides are TGCGCCAGCAGCTTGGATCCTGGAGCCACCGGGGAGCTGTTTTTT. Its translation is CASSLDPGATGELFF.

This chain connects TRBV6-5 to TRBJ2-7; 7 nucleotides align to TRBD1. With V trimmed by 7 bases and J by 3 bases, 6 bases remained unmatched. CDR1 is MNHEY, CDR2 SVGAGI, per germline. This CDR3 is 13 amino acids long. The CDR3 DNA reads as TGTGCCAGCAACAGGGGATTGGGCTACGAGCAGTACTTC. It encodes CASNRGLGYEQYF.

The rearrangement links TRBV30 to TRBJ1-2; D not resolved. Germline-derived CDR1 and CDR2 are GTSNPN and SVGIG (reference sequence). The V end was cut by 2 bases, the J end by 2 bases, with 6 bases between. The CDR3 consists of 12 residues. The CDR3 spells CAWSPENYGYTF. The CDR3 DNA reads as TGTGCCTGGAGTCCGGAGAACTATGGCTACACCTTC.

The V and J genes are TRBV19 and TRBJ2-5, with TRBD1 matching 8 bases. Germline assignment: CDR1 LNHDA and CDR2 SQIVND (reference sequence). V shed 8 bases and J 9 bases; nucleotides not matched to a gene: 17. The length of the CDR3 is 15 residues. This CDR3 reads CASSKTGVGDVAQYF. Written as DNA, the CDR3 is TGTGCCAGTTCGAAGACAGGGGTAGGGGATGTGGCCCAGTACTTC.

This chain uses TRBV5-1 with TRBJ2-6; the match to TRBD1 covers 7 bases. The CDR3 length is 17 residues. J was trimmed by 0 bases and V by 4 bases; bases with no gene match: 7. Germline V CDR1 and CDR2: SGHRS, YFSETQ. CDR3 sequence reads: CASSTGTESSGANVLTF. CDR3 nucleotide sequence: TGCGCCAGCAGCACCGGGACAGAGAGCTCTGGGGCCAACGTCCTGACTTTC. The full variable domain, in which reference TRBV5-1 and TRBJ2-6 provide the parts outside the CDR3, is KAGVTQTPRYLIKTRGQQVTLSCSPISGHRSVSWYQQTPGQGLQFLFEYFSETQRNKGNFPGRFSGRQFSNSRSEMNVSTLELGDSALYLCASSTGTESSGANVLTFGAGSRLTVL.

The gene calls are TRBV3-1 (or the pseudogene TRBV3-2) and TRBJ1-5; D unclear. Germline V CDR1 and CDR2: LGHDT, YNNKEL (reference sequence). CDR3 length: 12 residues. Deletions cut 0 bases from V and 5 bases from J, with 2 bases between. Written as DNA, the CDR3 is TGTGCCAGCAGCCAAGAACATCAGCCCCAGCATTTT. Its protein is CASSQEHQPQHF.

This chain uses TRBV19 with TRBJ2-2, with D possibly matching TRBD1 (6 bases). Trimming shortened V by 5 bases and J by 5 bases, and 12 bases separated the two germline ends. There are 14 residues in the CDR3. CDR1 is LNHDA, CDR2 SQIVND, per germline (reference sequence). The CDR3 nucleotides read TGTGCCAGTAGTCCGACAGGAGCAACCGGGGAGCTGTTTTTT. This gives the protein CASSPTGATGELFF. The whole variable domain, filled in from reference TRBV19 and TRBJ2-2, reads DGGITQSPKYLFRKEGQNVTLSCEQNLNHDAMYWYRQDPGQGLRLIYYSQIVNDFQKGDIAEGYSVSREKKESFPLTVTSAQKNPTAFYLCASSPTGATGELFFGEGSRLTVL.

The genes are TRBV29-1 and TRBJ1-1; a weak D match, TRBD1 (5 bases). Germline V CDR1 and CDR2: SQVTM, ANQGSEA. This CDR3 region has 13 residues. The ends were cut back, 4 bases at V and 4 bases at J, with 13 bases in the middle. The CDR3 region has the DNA TGCAGCGTTGCCCGGACATCCCCCACTGAAGCTTTCTTT. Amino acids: CSVARTSPTEAFF.

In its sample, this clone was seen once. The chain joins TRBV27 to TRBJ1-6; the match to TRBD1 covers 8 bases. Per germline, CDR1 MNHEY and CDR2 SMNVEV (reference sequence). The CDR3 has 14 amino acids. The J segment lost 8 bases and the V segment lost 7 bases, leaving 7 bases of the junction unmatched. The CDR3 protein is CASKVTGGDSPLHF. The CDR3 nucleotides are TGTGCCAGCAAAGTTACAGGGGGGGATTCACCCCTCCACTTT.

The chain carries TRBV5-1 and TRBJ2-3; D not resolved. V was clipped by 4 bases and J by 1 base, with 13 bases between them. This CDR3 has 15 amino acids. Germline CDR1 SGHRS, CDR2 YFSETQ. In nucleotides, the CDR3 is TGCGCCAGCAGCCGCACGGCCCAGGGCACAGATACGCAGTATTTT. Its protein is CASSRTAQGTDTQYF.

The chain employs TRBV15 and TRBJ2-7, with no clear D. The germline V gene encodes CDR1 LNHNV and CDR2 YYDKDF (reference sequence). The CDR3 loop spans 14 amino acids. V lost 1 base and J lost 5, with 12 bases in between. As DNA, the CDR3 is TGTGCCACCAGCAGAGCGGGCAGGATCGACGAGCAGTACTTC. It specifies CATSRAGRIDEQYF.

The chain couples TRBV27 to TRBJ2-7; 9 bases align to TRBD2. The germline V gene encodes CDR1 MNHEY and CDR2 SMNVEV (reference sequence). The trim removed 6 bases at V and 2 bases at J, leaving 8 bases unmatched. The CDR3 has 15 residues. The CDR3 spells CASRGSGGRAYEQYF. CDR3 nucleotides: TGTGCCAGCAGAGGAAGCGGGGGGCGAGCCTACGAGCAGTACTTC.

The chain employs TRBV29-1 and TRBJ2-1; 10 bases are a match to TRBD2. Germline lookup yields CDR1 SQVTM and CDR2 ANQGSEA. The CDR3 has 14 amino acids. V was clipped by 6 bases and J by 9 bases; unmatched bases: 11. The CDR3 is CSVRRGTSEVEQFF. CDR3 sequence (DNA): TGCAGCGTCCGCAGGGGGACTAGCGAAGTTGAGCAGTTCTTC.

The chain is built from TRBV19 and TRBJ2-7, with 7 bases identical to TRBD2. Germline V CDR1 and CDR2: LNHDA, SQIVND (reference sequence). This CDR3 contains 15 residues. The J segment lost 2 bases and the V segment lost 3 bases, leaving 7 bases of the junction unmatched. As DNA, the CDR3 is TGTGCCAGTAGTATTTTGGGGGGGATCGCCTACGAGCAGTACTTC. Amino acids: CASSILGGIAYEQYF.